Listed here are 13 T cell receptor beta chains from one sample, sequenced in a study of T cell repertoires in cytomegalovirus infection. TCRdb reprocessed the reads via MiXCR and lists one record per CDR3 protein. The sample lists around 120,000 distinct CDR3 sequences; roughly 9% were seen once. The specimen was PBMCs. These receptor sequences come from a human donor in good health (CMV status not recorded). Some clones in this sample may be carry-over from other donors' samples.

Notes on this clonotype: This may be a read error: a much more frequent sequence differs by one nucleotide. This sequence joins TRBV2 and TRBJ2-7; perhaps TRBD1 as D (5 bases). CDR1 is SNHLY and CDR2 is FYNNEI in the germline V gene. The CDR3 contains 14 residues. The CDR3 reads CANSWGQQFYEQYF. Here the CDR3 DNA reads TGTGCCAACAGTTGGGGCCAGCAGTTCTACGAGCAGTACTTC.

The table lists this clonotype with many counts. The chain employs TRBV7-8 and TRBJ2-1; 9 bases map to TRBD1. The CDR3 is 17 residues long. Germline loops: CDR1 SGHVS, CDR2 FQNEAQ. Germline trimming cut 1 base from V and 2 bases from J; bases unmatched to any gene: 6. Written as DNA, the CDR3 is TGTGCCAGCAGCTTAGGGACAGGGGCTTTTCCCTACAATGAGCAGTTCTTC. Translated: CASSLGTGAFPYNEQFF.

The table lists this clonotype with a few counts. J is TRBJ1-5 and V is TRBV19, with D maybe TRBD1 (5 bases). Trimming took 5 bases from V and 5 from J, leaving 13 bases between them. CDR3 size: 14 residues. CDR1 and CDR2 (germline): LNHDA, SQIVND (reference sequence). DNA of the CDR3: TGTGCCAGTAGTTTTCCGGGAGGGGATCAGCCCCAGCATTTT. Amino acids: CASSFPGGDQPQHF. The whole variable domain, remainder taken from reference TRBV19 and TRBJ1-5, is DGGITQSPKYLFRKEGQNVTLSCEQNLNHDAMYWYRQDPGQGLRLIYYSQIVNDFQKGDIAEGYSVSREKKESFPLTVTSAQKNPTAFYLCASSFPGGDQPQHFGDGTRLSIL.

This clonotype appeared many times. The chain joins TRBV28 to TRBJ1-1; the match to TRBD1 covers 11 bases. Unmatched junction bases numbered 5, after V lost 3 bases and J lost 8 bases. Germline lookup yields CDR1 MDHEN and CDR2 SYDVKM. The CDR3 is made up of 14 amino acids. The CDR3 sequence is CASSLGTGGKEAFF. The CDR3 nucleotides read TGTGCCAGCAGTTTGGGGACAGGGGGGAAGGAAGCTTTCTTT.

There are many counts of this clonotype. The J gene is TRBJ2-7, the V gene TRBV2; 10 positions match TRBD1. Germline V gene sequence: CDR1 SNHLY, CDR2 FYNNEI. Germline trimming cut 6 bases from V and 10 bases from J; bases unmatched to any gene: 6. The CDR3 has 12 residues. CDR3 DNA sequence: TGTGCCAGCAGGGGACAGGGGATGCCCCAGTACTTC. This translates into CASRGQGMPQYF. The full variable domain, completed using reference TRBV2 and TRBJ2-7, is EPEVTQTPSHQVTQMGQEVILRCVPISNHLYFYWYRQILGQKVEFLVSFYNNEISEKSEIFDDQFSVERPDGSNFTLKIRSTKLEDSAMYFCASRGQGMPQYFGPGTRLTVT.

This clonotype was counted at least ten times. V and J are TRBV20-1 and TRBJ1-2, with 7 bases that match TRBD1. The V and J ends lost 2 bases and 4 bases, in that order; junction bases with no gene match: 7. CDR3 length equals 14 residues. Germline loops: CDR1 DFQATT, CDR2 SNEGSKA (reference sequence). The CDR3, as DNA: TGCAGTGCTAGATACCACAGGGGCGCCTATGGCTACACCTTC. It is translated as CSARYHRGAYGYTF.

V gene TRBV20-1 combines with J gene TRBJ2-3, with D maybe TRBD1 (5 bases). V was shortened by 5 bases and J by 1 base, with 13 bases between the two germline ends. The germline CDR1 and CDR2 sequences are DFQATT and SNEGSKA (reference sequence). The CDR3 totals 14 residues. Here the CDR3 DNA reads TGCAGTGCTCACCGACAGACCGGCACAGATACGCAGTATTTT. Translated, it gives CSAHRQTGTDTQYF.

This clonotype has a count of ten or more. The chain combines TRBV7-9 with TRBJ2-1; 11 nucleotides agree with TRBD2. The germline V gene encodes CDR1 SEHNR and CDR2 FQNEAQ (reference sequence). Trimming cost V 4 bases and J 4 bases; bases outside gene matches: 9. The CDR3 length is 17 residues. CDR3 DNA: TGTGCCAGCAGCTCGGCACTAGCGGGGGCCCAATACAATGAGCAGTTCTTC. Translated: CASSSALAGAQYNEQFF.

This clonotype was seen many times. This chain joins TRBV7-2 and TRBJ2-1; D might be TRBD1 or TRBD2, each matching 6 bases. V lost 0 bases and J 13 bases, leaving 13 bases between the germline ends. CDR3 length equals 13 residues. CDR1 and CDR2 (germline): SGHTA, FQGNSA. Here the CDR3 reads CASSLARGARQFF. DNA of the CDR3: TGTGCCAGCAGCTTAGCTAGGGGGGCCAGACAGTTCTTC.

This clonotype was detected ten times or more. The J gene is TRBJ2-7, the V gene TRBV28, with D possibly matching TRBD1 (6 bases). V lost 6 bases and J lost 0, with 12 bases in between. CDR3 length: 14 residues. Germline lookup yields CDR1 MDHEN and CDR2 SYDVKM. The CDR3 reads CASSWGTSSYEQYF. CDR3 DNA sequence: TGTGCCAGCAGCTGGGGGACATCCTCCTACGAGCAGTACTTC.

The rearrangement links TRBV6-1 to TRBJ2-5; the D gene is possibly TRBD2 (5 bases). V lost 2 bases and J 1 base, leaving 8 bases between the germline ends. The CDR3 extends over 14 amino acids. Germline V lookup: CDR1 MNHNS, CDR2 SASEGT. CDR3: CASSETGFQETQYF. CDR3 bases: TGTGCCAGCAGTGAAACGGGATTCCAAGAGACCCAGTACTTC.

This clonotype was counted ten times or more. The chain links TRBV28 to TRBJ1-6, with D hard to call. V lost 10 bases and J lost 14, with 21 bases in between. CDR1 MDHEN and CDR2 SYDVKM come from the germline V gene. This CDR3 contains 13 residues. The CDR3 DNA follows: TGTGCCACGAAACGGGAAAGTTACGTGGCCCTCCACTTT. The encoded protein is CATKRESYVALHF. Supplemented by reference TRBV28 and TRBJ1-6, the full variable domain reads DVKVTQSSRYLVKRTGEKVFLECVQDMDHENMFWYRQDPGLGLRLIYFSYDVKMKEKGDIPEGYSVSREKKERFSLILESASTNQTSMYLCATKRESYVALHFGNGTRLTVT.

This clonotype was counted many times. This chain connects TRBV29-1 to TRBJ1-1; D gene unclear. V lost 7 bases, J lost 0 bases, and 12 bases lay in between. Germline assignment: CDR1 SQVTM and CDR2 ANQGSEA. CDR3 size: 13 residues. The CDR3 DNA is TGCAGCGCCTCTCAAAGTTTGAACACTGAAGCTTTCTTT. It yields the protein CSASQSLNTEAFF.